One and the same sample provided the 30 T cell receptor beta chains below, sequenced in a study of blood T cell repertoires in COVID-19. Sequencing was performed with immunoSEQ multiplex PCR; in TCRdb, only in-frame clones are kept and a portion is missing. The table shows around 65,000 clones, with 79% occurring only once. The sample consisted of peripheral blood. These receptors all stem from a human donor in a cohort sampled during active COVID-19.

The chain has TRBV24-1 and TRBJ2-3, with 8 bases lining up with TRBD1. V was pared by 6 bases and J by 2 bases, with 9 bases of the junction left unmatched. CDR1 is KGHDR, CDR2 SFDVKD, per germline. This CDR3 spans 16 amino acids. CDR3 sequence: CATSNPGQGPTDTQYF. DNA for the CDR3: TGTGCCACCAGTAACCCCGGACAGGGACCCACAGATACGCAGTATTTT.

V gene TRBV5-1 combines with J gene TRBJ2-3; 9 bases are a match to TRBD1. After removal of 4 bases from V and 4 bases from J, the junction contained 7 bases not matched to a gene. The CDR3 consists of 15 residues. Germline values: CDR1 SGHRS, CDR2 YFSETQ. The CDR3, as DNA: TGCGCCAGCAGCACTGGGACAGGGTTAGCAGATACGCAGTATTTT. Translating gives CASSTGTGLADTQYF.

The V and J genes are TRBV19 and TRBJ2-7; D is ambiguous. The CDR3 has 13 amino acids. The V and J ends lost 0 bases and 2 bases respectively, with 5 bases between them. The germline V gene has CDR1 LNHDA and CDR2 SQIVND (reference sequence). In nucleotides, the CDR3 is TGTGCCAGTAGTATAGAAGGAGCCTACGAGCAGTACTTC. Residues: CASSIEGAYEQYF.

The V and J genes are TRBV28 and TRBJ1-5, with 12 bases identical to TRBD1. This CDR3 has 17 amino acids. CDR1 is MDHEN, CDR2 SYDVKM, per germline. V was clipped by 5 bases and J by 7 bases; unmatched bases: 12. Here the CDR3 reads CASSLGTGGASGQPQHF. CDR3 DNA: TGTGCCAGCAGTCTAGGGACAGGGGGCGCTTCCGGGCAGCCCCAGCATTTT.

The V gene is TRBV24-1, the J gene TRBJ1-4; no definite D call. Trimming took off 2 bases at V and 0 bases at J, with 9 bases between the two ends. This CDR3 has 16 amino acids. Germline V CDR1 and CDR2: KGHDR, SFDVKD. The CDR3 here is CATSDSRGATNEKLFF. As DNA, the CDR3 is TGTGCCACCAGTGATTCCCGGGGTGCAACTAATGAAAAACTGTTTTTT.

The chain recombines TRBV19 with TRBJ2-3, with 8 bases matching TRBD2. Trimming at V came to 3 bases and at J to 2 bases, leaving 4 bases not matched to a gene. This CDR3 region has 15 residues. Germline lookup yields CDR1 LNHDA and CDR2 SQIVND (reference sequence). This CDR3 reads CASSIPGGPTDTQYF. The DNA of the CDR3 is TGTGCCAGTAGTATTCCGGGAGGGCCCACAGATACGCAGTATTTT.

The rearrangement links TRBV6-5 to TRBJ2-1, with D possibly matching TRBD2 (8 bases). The CDR3 sequence is 14 residues long. Germline V gene sequence: CDR1 MNHEY, CDR2 SVGAGI. V lost 6 bases, J lost 7 bases, and 16 bases lay in between. This CDR3 is CASRSGGGSNEQFF. In nucleotides, the CDR3 is TGTGCCAGCAGGTCGGGAGGGGGCTCGAATGAGCAGTTCTTC.

The genes are TRBV7-2 and TRBJ1-6, with D uncertain. V lost 5 bases, J lost 0 bases, and 14 bases lay in between. The CDR3 covers 17 residues. CDR1 and CDR2 from the germline V gene are SGHTA and FQGNSA. The CDR3 protein is CASSQSSPSSYNSPLHF. In DNA, the CDR3 is TGTGCCAGCAGCCAGAGTAGCCCGAGCTCCTATAATTCACCCCTCCACTTT. Variable domain in full (rest from reference TRBV7-2 and TRBJ1-6): GAGVSQSPSNKVTEKGKDVELRCDPISGHTALYWYRQSLGQGLEFLIYFQGNSAPDKSGLPSDRFSAERTGGSVSTLTIQRTQQEDSAVYLCASSQSSPSSYNSPLHFGNGTRLTVT.

The chain employs TRBV6-1 and TRBJ1-5, with TRBD1 matching 8 bases. CDR1 and CDR2 from the germline V gene are MNHNS and SASEGT. CDR3 length equals 17 residues. The junction had 11 bases not matched to a gene; V was cut back by 1 base and J by 6 bases. The CDR3 loop is CASSEGVAGTGFQPQHF. The CDR3 bases are TGTGCCAGCAGTGAAGGAGTCGCCGGGACAGGATTTCAGCCCCAGCATTTT.

The V gene is TRBV5-4, the J gene TRBJ2-1; the match to TRBD2 covers 16 bases. The CDR3 has 16 residues. The germline V gene encodes CDR1 SGHNT and CDR2 YYREEE (reference sequence). The J segment lost 8 bases and the V segment lost 4 bases, leaving 6 bases of the junction unmatched. The CDR3 region has the DNA TGTGCCAGCAGCCGAGGGACTAGCGGGAGGGTAGATGAGCAGTTCTTC. It translates to CASSRGTSGRVDEQFF.

The genes are TRBV5-1 and TRBJ1-5; no definite D call. The CDR3 has 15 amino acids. Germline V gives CDR1 SGHRS, CDR2 YFSETQ. Trimming stripped 2 bases from V and 0 bases from J, with 9 bases between. CDR3 nucleotides: TGCGCCAGCAGCTTAGATAGCTATAGCAATCAGCCCCAGCATTTT. Amino acid sequence: CASSLDSYSNQPQHF. Variable domain in full (rest from reference TRBV5-1 and TRBJ1-5): KAGVTQTPRYLIKTRGQQVTLSCSPISGHRSVSWYQQTPGQGLQFLFEYFSETQRNKGNFPGRFSGRQFSNSRSEMNVSTLELGDSALYLCASSLDSYSNQPQHFGDGTRLSIL.

This clone occurred a few times. V and J are TRBV6-6 and TRBJ1-1, with 7 nucleotides matching TRBD1. CDR1 is MNHNY and CDR2 is SVGAGI in the germline V gene (reference sequence). Trimming at V came to 0 bases and at J to 2 bases, leaving 6 bases not matched to a gene. There are 16 residues in the CDR3. The chain's CDR3 is CASSYSRGGGNTEAFF. The CDR3 DNA follows: TGTGCCAGCAGTTACTCAAGAGGGGGCGGAAACACTGAAGCTTTCTTT.

The rearrangement uses TRBV6-5 and TRBJ1-2; no firm D call. Germline loops: CDR1 MNHEY, CDR2 SVGAGI. Trimming pared 7 bases from V and 11 bases from J, leaving 11 bases between. CDR3 length equals 10 residues. The CDR3 spells CASIGGRYTF. The CDR3 bases are TGTGCCAGCATTGGCGGGAGGTACACCTTC.

As regards this clone: Other DNA variants within this sample encode the same CDR3. The chain employs TRBV6-5 and TRBJ2-5; D is perhaps TRBD2 (6 bases). The CDR3 extends over 12 amino acids. Germline values: CDR1 MNHEY, CDR2 SVGAGI. The ends were cut back, 6 bases at V and 2 bases at J, with 7 bases in the middle. The CDR3 coding sequence is TGTGCCAGCAGACTAGCACAAGAGACCCAGTACTTC. Protein product: CASRLAQETQYF.

The gene calls are TRBV24-1 and TRBJ1-4; D is unclear. This CDR3 has 15 amino acids. V lost 3 bases, J lost 7 bases, and 14 bases lay in between. Per the germline V gene, CDR1 is KGHDR and CDR2 is SFDVKD. CDR3 amino acids: CATSDSTAVGEKLFF. The CDR3, as DNA: TGTGCCACCAGTGATAGTACCGCGGTTGGTGAAAAACTGTTTTTT.

J is TRBJ2-5 and V is TRBV18; TRBD1 is a possible D gene (5 bases). The V end was cut by 0 bases, the J end by 5 bases, with 13 bases between. Germline V CDR1 and CDR2: KGHSH, LQKENI. The CDR3 spans 15 residues. The CDR3: CASSPPGHRRETQYF. The CDR3 DNA reads as TGTGCCAGCTCACCACCGGGGCACCGAAGGGAGACCCAGTACTTC. The full variable domain, in which reference TRBV18 and TRBJ2-5 provide the parts outside the CDR3, is NAGVMQNPRHLVRRRGQEARLRCSPMKGHSHVYWYRQLPEEGLKFMVYLQKENIIDESGMPKERFSAEFPKEGPSILRIQQVVRGDSAAYFCASSPPGHRRETQYFGPGTRLLVL.

This clone was seen a few times. The V call is TRBV5-1, the J call TRBJ1-6; D is unclear. Deletions cut 0 bases from V and 9 bases from J, with 7 bases between. Germline V lookup: CDR1 SGHRS, CDR2 YFSETQ. This CDR3 contains 13 residues. The CDR3 DNA reads TGCGCCAGCAGCTTGGACAGTTCTTCACCCCTCCACTTT. It yields the protein CASSLDSSSPLHF.

The chain couples TRBV5-1 to TRBJ2-1; 14 bases line up with TRBD2. In germline, CDR1 is SGHRS, CDR2 YFSETQ. The trim removed 3 bases at V and 7 bases at J, leaving 6 bases unmatched. The CDR3 is made up of 16 amino acids. The CDR3 reads CASSYGTSGGLNEQFF. The DNA of the CDR3 is TGCGCCAGCAGCTATGGGACTAGCGGGGGCCTTAATGAGCAGTTCTTC.

The chain has TRBV11-2 and TRBJ1-5, with 8 bases lining up with TRBD1. The CDR3 runs 14 residues. Trimming cost V 4 bases and J 4 bases; bases outside gene matches: 3. The germline gives CDR1 SGHAT, CDR2 FQNNGV. CDR3 nucleotides: TGTGCCAGCAGCTCCGGACAGGGTAATCAGCCCCAGCATTTT. Protein product: CASSSGQGNQPQHF.

The rearrangement links TRBV29-1 to TRBJ2-5; 7 positions match TRBD1. With 8 bases clipped from V and 1 base from J, the junction kept 4 bases outside the gene matches. Germline CDR1 and CDR2: SQVTM and ANQGSEA. There are 12 residues in the CDR3. The CDR3 DNA is TGCAGCACACGACAGGGCCAAGAGACCCAGTACTTC. It encodes CSTRQGQETQYF. Supplemented by reference TRBV29-1 and TRBJ2-5, the full variable domain reads SAVISQKPSRDICQRGTSLTIQCQVDSQVTMMFWYRQQPGQSLTLIATANQGSEATYESGFVIDKFPISRPNLTFSTLTVSNMSPEDSSIYLCSTRQGQETQYFGPGTRLLVL.

This clone has only a few counts. V usage is TRBV5-1 and J usage is TRBJ2-7, with 7 bases that match TRBD1. The CDR3 consists of 14 residues. CDR1 and CDR2 (germline): SGHRS, YFSETQ. V lost 4 bases, J lost 0 bases, and 4 bases stayed unmatched. The CDR3 DNA follows: TGCGCCAGCAGCCCGGGACAGATCTCCTACGAGCAGTACTTC. Translation: CASSPGQISYEQYF.

In its sample, this clone was seen once. CDR3 sequence reads: CASSPGKLAGPGELFF. CDR3 DNA: TGTGCCAGCAGCCCGGGAAAACTAGCGGGGCCCGGGGAGCTGTTTTTT. The rearrangement links TRBV21-1 to TRBJ2-2; the D call TRBD2 from the table was never checked on the DNA. TRBV21-1 is flagged as a pseudogene. There are 16 residues in the CDR3.

This clone was counted only a few times. This chain connects TRBV24-1 to TRBJ2-3; perhaps TRBD2 as D (5 bases). V lost 3 bases, J lost 4 bases, and 13 bases lay in between. CDR1 KGHDR and CDR2 SFDVKD come from the germline V gene. This CDR3 has 15 amino acids. The CDR3 loop is CATSDELGGADTQYF. The CDR3 DNA follows: TGTGCCACCAGTGATGAACTAGGTGGGGCAGATACGCAGTATTTT.

V usage is TRBV28 and J usage is TRBJ1-2; D might be TRBD1 (5 bases). CDR3 length: 14 residues. Germline V CDR1 and CDR2: MDHEN, SYDVKM. Trimming pared 5 bases from V and 4 bases from J, leaving 14 bases between. The chain's CDR3 is CASSLGGVGYGYTF. The CDR3 DNA reads as TGTGCCAGCAGTCTCGGGGGAGTTGGCTATGGCTACACCTTC.

J is TRBJ2-2 and V is TRBV28, with D possibly TRBD2 on 6 matching bases. CDR3 length: 14 residues. V was shortened by 7 bases and J by 1 base, with 10 bases between the two germline ends. Per the germline V gene, CDR1 is MDHEN and CDR2 is SYDVKM. CDR3 DNA: TGTGCCAGCATCCTGGGAGGGAACACCGGGGAGCTGTTTTTT. This sequence encodes CASILGGNTGELFF. The complete variable domain, with remaining parts taken from reference TRBV28 and TRBJ2-2, reads DVKVTQSSRYLVKRTGEKVFLECVQDMDHENMFWYRQDPGLGLRLIYFSYDVKMKEKGDIPEGYSVSREKKERFSLILESASTNQTSMYLCASILGGNTGELFFGEGSRLTVL.

For the CDR3, the DNA is TGTGCCAGCAGTGAGGGACTGAGCACCGGGGAGCTGTTTTTT. The encoded protein is CASSEGLSTGELFF. The chain uses TRBV6-1 and TRBJ2-2; D is perhaps TRBD2 (6 bases). The CDR3 length is 14 residues. Germline loops: CDR1 MNHNS, CDR2 SASEGT. Trimming removed 3 bases at V and 4 bases at J, with 9 bases between.

V is TRBV5-5 and J is TRBJ1-1, with TRBD1 as a possible D gene (6 bases). Trimming shortened V by 4 bases and J by 1 base, and 17 bases separated the two germline ends. Germline CDR1 is SGHKS and CDR2 is YYEKEE (reference sequence). The CDR3 sequence is 16 residues long. CDR3 residues: CASSNPGRGANTEAFF. The CDR3 DNA is TGTGCCAGCAGCAATCCCGGGAGGGGGGCGAACACTGAAGCTTTCTTT.

The V and J genes are TRBV3-1 (or the pseudogene TRBV3-2) and TRBJ2-3; 11 bases are a match to TRBD1. The CDR3 extends over 15 amino acids. V shed 5 bases, J shed 3 bases, and the junction held 4 bases outside the gene matches. From germline, CDR1 is LGHDT and CDR2 YNNKEL (reference sequence). This CDR3 reads CASSLGQGETDTQYF. The CDR3 nucleotides are TGTGCCAGCAGCTTGGGACAGGGGGAGACAGATACGCAGTATTTT.

The chain links TRBV9 to TRBJ2-4, with a possible D match to TRBD1 (6 bases). The CDR3 spans 16 residues. Trimming removed 2 bases from V and 1 base from J, with 13 bases in between. The germline V gene encodes CDR1 SGDLS and CDR2 YYNGEE. CDR3 coding DNA: TGTGCCAGCAGCGTCGGGCAAAGGGGGGCCAAAAACATTCAGTACTTC. Encoded protein: CASSVGQRGAKNIQYF. The full variable domain, with the rest looked up from reference TRBV9 and TRBJ2-4, is DSGVTQTPKHLITATGQRVTLRCSPRSGDLSVYWYQQSLDQGLQFLIQYYNGEERAKGNILERFSAQQFPDLHSELNLSSLELGDSALYFCASSVGQRGAKNIQYFGAGTRLSVL.

This clone was counted between two and nine times. The V gene is TRBV11-3, the J gene TRBJ2-7, with 9 bases that match TRBD1. Germline CDR1 reads SGHNT; CDR2 reads YENEEA. This CDR3 comprises 16 residues. Trimming cost V 0 bases and J 5 bases; bases outside gene matches: 8. The CDR3 sequence is CASSLDGNRGQNEQYF. In DNA, the CDR3 is TGTGCCAGCAGCTTAGATGGGAACAGGGGGCAGAACGAGCAGTACTTC.